These T cell receptor beta chains were read from a single sample in a study of blood T cell repertoires in COVID-19. Clones were sequenced by immunoSEQ multiplex PCR, and TCRdb holds only the in-frame ones, with some missing. Of 84,000 or so clones in the sample, around 81% are singletons; the top ten hold roughly 12%. The material sequenced was peripheral blood. The receptors come from a woman in her seventies with active or convalescent COVID-19. CDR3s include the opening cysteine and the closing phenylalanine or tryptophan. A D gene is named only where the DNA matches it firmly. Some rows mark clone size as missing; the rest say once, few, many or name a class of expanded clone.

. | . | TRBJ1-1 | TRBV11-2 | TGTGCCAGCAGCTTAGTAGCGGACACTGAAGCTTTCTTT | CASSLVADTEAFF
. | TRBD1 | TRBJ2-7 | TRBV5-1 | TGCGCCAGCAGCTCGGGACAGGGGCACTACGAGCAGTACTTC | CASSSGQGHYEQYF
. | TRBD1 | TRBJ1-2 | TRBV4-3 | TGCGCCAGCAGCCTCACAGGGGGCGCTAGTGGCTACACCTTC | CASSLTGGASGYTF
. | . | TRBJ2-4 | TRBV4-3 | TGCGCCAGCAGCCCTGGGACGGGGGGCGGGAACATTCAGTACTTC | CASSPGTGGGNIQYF
few | TRBD1 | TRBJ1-6 | TRBV18 | TGTGCCAGCTCAACGGGACAGGGGTTTTTGTCACCCCTCCACTTT | CASSTGQGFLSPLHF
. | . | TRBJ1-1 | TRBV7-2 | TGTGCCAGCAGCTCCTCAGGCATACAAGAAGCTTTCTTT | CASSSSGIQEAFF
. | . | TRBJ1-4 | TRBV25-1 | TGTGCCAGCAGTGGCGGACAGAAGACTAATGAAAAACTGTTTTTT | CASSGGQKTNEKLFF
. | TRBD1 | TRBJ2-2 | TRBV9 | TGTGCCAGCAGCGTATGGGGGACAGGGGGCAACACCGGGGAGCTGTTTTTT | CASSVWGTGGNTGELFF
once | . | TRBJ2-3 | TRBV7-2 | TGTGCCAGCACCCCAGGGGGCACAGATACGCAGTATTTT | CASTPGGTDTQYF
. | TRBD1 | TRBJ2-1 | TRBV7-2 | TGTGCCAGCAGCTTTCAGGGGGATGGTGAGCAGTTCTTC | CASSFQGDGEQFF
. | . | TRBJ1-4 | TRBV4-2 | TGTGCCAGCAGATTACAGGCGAGTAATGAAAAACTGTTTTTT | CASRLQASNEKLFF
. | . | TRBJ1-2 | TRBV6-6 | TGTGCCAGCAGTTACGCAAGGACGGACTCTAACTATGGCTACACCTTC | CASSYARTDSNYGYTF
. | . | TRBJ2-7 | TRBV4-3 | TGCGCCAGCAGCCAAGGTGTTCAGGGTATCTACGAGCAGTACTTC | CASSQGVQGIYEQYF
. | TRBD1 | TRBJ2-3 | TRBV5-5 | TGTGCCAGCAGCCGGGACAGAGAAGCAGATACGCAGTATTTT | CASSRDREADTQYF
. | TRBD2 | TRBJ2-1 | TRBV9 | TGTGCCAGCAGCCCCAATGCGAGGGGCGGGGGGGCCGGATCCCAGTTCTTC | CASSPNARGGGAGSQFF
. | TRBD1 | TRBJ2-7 | TRBV4-1 | TGCGCCAGCAGCGGACAGACAGGGGGCCTCGCCAACGAGCAGTACTTC | CASSGQTGGLANEQYF
. | TRBD1 | TRBJ1-5 | TRBV5-6 | TGTGCCAGCAGCCCTTCCGGGACAGCGAGCAATCAGCCCCAGCATTTT | CASSPSGTASNQPQHF
once | . | TRBJ1-5 | TRBV23-1 | TGCGCCAGCGCCCCCTATCGTCAGCCCCAGCATTTT | CASAPYRQPQHF
. | . | TRBJ2-2 | TRBV5-1 | TGCGCCAGCAGCCCCGGACAGACGAACACCGGGGAGCTGTTTTTT | CASSPGQTNTGELFF
once | TRBD2 | TRBJ2-1 | TRBV19 | TGTGCCAGCCGCGGGGGGGCCTTAGGGAATGAGCAGTTCTTC | CASRGGALGNEQFF
. | TRBD2 | TRBJ2-3 | TRBV4-2 | TGTGCCAGCAGCCAAGGACTAGCGGGGGGGTTCTCTAGCACAGATACGCAGTATTTT | CASSQGLAGGFSSTDTQYF
few | TRBD1 | TRBJ1-6 | TRBV5-4 | TGTGCCAGCAGCTCTGGACAGGGTGATTCACCCCTCCACTTT | CASSSGQGDSPLHF
few | . | TRBJ1-5 | TRBV5-5 | TGTGCCAGCAGCTTGTTTCAGTATAGCAATCAGCCCCAGCATTTT | CASSLFQYSNQPQHF
. | . | TRBJ1-2 | TRBV15 | TGTGCCACCAGCAGAGATCGACAGGCCGGGGGCTACACCTTC | CATSRDRQAGGYTF
. | . | TRBJ2-4 | TRBV21-1 | TGTGCCAGCAGCAAAGAGCGCCAGGGTGGCAAAAACATTCAGTACTTC | CASSKERQGGKNIQYF
. | . | TRBJ1-1 | TRBV5-4 | TGTGCCAGCAGCGTAGGCGGGAGTCTTATGAACACTGAAGCTTTCTTT | CASSVGGSLMNTEAFF
. | . | TRBJ2-3 | TRBV7-9 | TGTGCCAGCAGCTTATATCGGCGGGCTCAAATCACAGATACGCAGTATTTT | CASSLYRRAQITDTQYF
. | TRBD1 | TRBJ1-2 | TRBV9 | TGTGCCAGCAGCGGAGTAACAGGGGCCTATGGCTACACCTTC | CASSGVTGAYGYTF
. | . | TRBJ1-1 | TRBV4-1 | TGCGCCAGCAGCCAGGGGGCAGGACGGGTGCTATTCATGAACACTGAAGCTTTCTTT | CASSQGAGRVLFMNTEAFF
. | . | TRBJ1-5 | TRBV19 | TGTGCCAGTAGTGGGAGCTTCAATCAGCCCCAGCATTTT | CASSGSFNQPQHF
. | TRBD1 | TRBJ2-5 | TRBV24-1 | TGTGCCACCAGAAATCGACAGGGAGAGACCCAGTACTTC | CATRNRQGETQYF
once | . | TRBJ1-6 | TRBV5-1 | TGCGCCAGCAGCTTGGACGGCAGGGGAAATTCACCCCTCCACTTT | CASSLDGRGNSPLHF
. | . | TRBJ1-3 | TRBV12-3/TRBV12-4 | TGTGCCAGCAGTTTATCGGTCGGAAACACCATATATTTT | CASSLSVGNTIYF
. | . | TRBJ1-2 | TRBV18 | TGTGCCAGCTCATTACAGGGATTTAACTATGGCTACACCTTC | CASSLQGFNYGYTF
. | . | TRBJ2-1 | TRBV6-6 | TGTGCCAGCAGTTCTCGGGCGTGGGAGGAGCAGTTCTTC | CASSSRAWEEQFF
. | . | TRBJ1-4 | TRBV6-5 | TGTGCCAGCAGAGGGGGGGGGAAGCTAGAAAAACTGTTTTTT | CASRGGGKLEKLFF
once | TRBD1 | TRBJ1-6 | TRBV6-5 | TGTGCCACCTCCTGGACAGGGTCGGGTGTTTCACCCCTCCACTTT | CATSWTGSGVSPLHF
few | . | TRBJ1-2 | TRBV3-1/TRBV3-2 | TGTGCCAGCAGCCAAGATCCCAGGGTGAAGCTATCGGGGGACTATGGCTACACCTTC | CASSQDPRVKLSGDYGYTF
. | . | TRBJ2-7 | TRBV6-2/TRBV6-3 | TGTGCCAGCAGTCCCCTTGGAACAGCGGTGCACTACGAGCAGTACTTC | CASSPLGTAVHYEQYF
. | TRBD1 | TRBJ1-5 | TRBV7-2 | TGTGCCACCACAACAGGGGGCGCGTATCAGCCCCAGCATTTT | CATTTGGAYQPQHF
. | TRBD1 | TRBJ2-7 | TRBV5-6 | TGTGCCAGCAGCTTGGTTTCGAACAGGGGCGGGGAGCAGTACTTC | CASSLVSNRGGEQYF
. | . | TRBJ1-1 | TRBV5-1 | TGCGCCAGCAGCTTGGGCCCTTCAGGGATGAACACTGAAGCTTTCTTT | CASSLGPSGMNTEAFF
. | TRBD2 | TRBJ2-5 | TRBV9 | TGTGCCAGCAGCGTAGCTTTAGCGGGGGGCACCAACCAAGAGACCCAGTACTTC | CASSVALAGGTNQETQYF
. | TRBD2 | TRBJ2-1 | TRBV19 | TGTGCCAGTAGTATAGGGCTAGCGGGGGGCCAGGCTGAGCAGTTCTTC | CASSIGLAGGQAEQFF
. | . | TRBJ2-3 | TRBV18 | TGTGCCAGCTCACCAGGGCCGGATACGCAGTATTTT | CASSPGPDTQYF
. | TRBD2 | TRBJ2-7 | TRBV6-1 | TGTGCCAGCAGTGAATCGGGGGGGAGCGTCTACGAGCAGTACTTC | CASSESGGSVYEQYF
once | . | TRBJ2-2 | TRBV2 | TGTGCCAGCAGGCCTCTGGCGGGCCTAGGCTCCGGGGAGCTGTTTTTT | CASRPLAGLGSGELFF
. | . | TRBJ1-1 | TRBV24-1 | TGTGCCACCAGTACGGTCCGGGGAAGGAACACTGAAGCTTTCTTT | CATSTVRGRNTEAFF
once | . | TRBJ1-2 | TRBV6-5 | TGTGCCAGCAGTTACTCCTCAGGGCTCTATGGCTACACCTTC | CASSYSSGLYGYTF
. | TRBD1 | TRBJ1-1 | TRBV27 | TGTGCCAGCAGTCCGTGGGACAGGCGGGCCACTGAAGCTTTCTTT | CASSPWDRRATEAFF
. | TRBD2 | TRBJ2-3 | TRBV5-1 | TGCGCCAGCAGCATGACTAGCGGGGGGGCCGCGGATACGCAGTATTTT | CASSMTSGGAADTQYF
. | TRBD1 | TRBJ2-7 | TRBV27 | TGTGCCAGCAGTTTAGGGACAGGGATGAGCTCCTACGAGCAGTACTTC | CASSLGTGMSSYEQYF
. | . | TRBJ1-4 | TRBV7-9 | TGTGCCAGCAGTCAGAACACTAATGAAAAACTGTTTTTT | CASSQNTNEKLFF